A selection of T cell receptor beta chains follows, all from one sample in a study of blood T cell repertoires in COVID-19. Produced via immunoSEQ multiplex PCR; TCRdb's table is partial and in-frame only. The sample has around 150,000 clones; roughly 88% are singletons. The sequencing input was PBMCs or T cells enriched from blood (not recorded which). Source of these receptors: a woman in her fifties or sixties who had recovered from COVID-19. The CDR3 runs from the conserved cysteine through the conserved F or W. Fields, in order: J gene, V gene, D gene, clone size, CDR3 DNA, CDR3 protein. A D gene is named only where the DNA matches it firmly. Size tells how often a clone was seen (once, few, many) or the class of an expanded clone, and some rows leave it out.

J gene: TRBJ1-2
V gene: TRBV7-8
D gene: .
clone size: .
CDR3 DNA: TGTGCCAGCAGCATCGGGACAAGTCTCTACACCTTC
CDR3 protein: CASSIGTSLYTF

J gene: TRBJ2-7
V gene: TRBV6-6
D gene: TRBD1
clone size: .
CDR3 DNA: TGTGCCAGCAGTTCTAGGGGGCGAGAGCAGTACTTC
CDR3 protein: CASSSRGREQYF

J gene: TRBJ1-1
V gene: TRBV7-9
D gene: .
clone size: few
CDR3 DNA: TGTGCCAGCAGCCGGAACACTGAAGCTTTCTTT
CDR3 protein: CASSRNTEAFF

J gene: TRBJ1-2
V gene: TRBV6-5
D gene: TRBD1
clone size: .
CDR3 DNA: TGTGCCAGCAGTTACCTCGGGACAGGGCTCAACTATGGCTACACCTTC
CDR3 protein: CASSYLGTGLNYGYTF

J gene: TRBJ2-2
V gene: TRBV7-8
D gene: .
clone size: .
CDR3 DNA: TGTGCCAGCAGCTCGAGGGTCACCGGGGAGCTGTTTTTT
CDR3 protein: CASSSRVTGELFF

J gene: TRBJ1-2
V gene: TRBV29-1
D gene: .
clone size: .
CDR3 DNA: TGCAGCGCCGAGGCATTCCCAAACTATGGCTACACCTTC
CDR3 protein: CSAEAFPNYGYTF

J gene: TRBJ2-7
V gene: TRBV7-2
D gene: .
clone size: .
CDR3 DNA: TGTGCCAGCAGCTCACGGACCGGGGCCTACGAGCAGTACTTC
CDR3 protein: CASSSRTGAYEQYF

J gene: TRBJ2-3
V gene: TRBV5-1
D gene: TRBD2
clone size: .
CDR3 DNA: TGCGCCAGCACCTCGCAGCGGGGGGGCATCGATACGCAGTATTTT
CDR3 protein: CASTSQRGGIDTQYF

J gene: TRBJ2-1
V gene: TRBV10-3
D gene: TRBD2
clone size: .
CDR3 DNA: TGTGCCATCAGTGACTCCGGGACTAGCGAAAAAGAGCAGTTCTTC
CDR3 protein: CAISDSGTSEKEQFF

J gene: TRBJ1-1
V gene: TRBV18
D gene: .
clone size: .
CDR3 DNA: TGTGCCAGCTCACCACCGACGGGACAGAACACTGAAGCTTTCTTT
CDR3 protein: CASSPPTGQNTEAFF

J gene: TRBJ1-2
V gene: TRBV6-6
D gene: .
clone size: .
CDR3 DNA: TGTGCCAGCAGTTACGGGGGGTCGGATGGCTACACCTTC
CDR3 protein: CASSYGGSDGYTF

J gene: TRBJ2-6
V gene: TRBV6-2/TRBV6-3
D gene: .
clone size: .
CDR3 DNA: TGTGCCAGCAGTTACCACTTCCGCGTCTCTGGGGCCAACGTCCTGACTTTC
CDR3 protein: CASSYHFRVSGANVLTF

J gene: TRBJ1-4
V gene: TRBV19
D gene: .
clone size: .
CDR3 DNA: TGTGCCAGTAGTATCGTGGCGGGGGCAAGTGAAAAACTGTTTTTT
CDR3 protein: CASSIVAGASEKLFF

J gene: TRBJ2-7
V gene: TRBV6-1
D gene: .
clone size: .
CDR3 DNA: TGTGCCAGCACGAACAGGGTTTCCTACGAGCAGTACTTC
CDR3 protein: CASTNRVSYEQYF

J gene: TRBJ1-3
V gene: TRBV6-5
D gene: TRBD1
clone size: .
CDR3 DNA: TGTGCCAGCAGCACGGACAGGTACTCTGGAAACACCATATATTTT
CDR3 protein: CASSTDRYSGNTIYF

J gene: TRBJ2-2
V gene: TRBV18
D gene: TRBD1
clone size: .
CDR3 DNA: TGTGCCAGCTCACCACGGACAGGCAACACCGGGGAGCTGTTTTTT
CDR3 protein: CASSPRTGNTGELFF

J gene: TRBJ2-1
V gene: TRBV7-2
D gene: .
clone size: .
CDR3 DNA: TGTGCCAGCAGCCATCAGACTAACCTAATCTACAATGAGCAGTTCTTC
CDR3 protein: CASSHQTNLIYNEQFF

J gene: TRBJ1-1
V gene: TRBV19
D gene: .
clone size: .
CDR3 DNA: TGTGCCAGTAGTATTCGAGTGAACACTGAAGCTTTCTTT
CDR3 protein: CASSIRVNTEAFF

J gene: TRBJ1-1
V gene: TRBV7-2
D gene: TRBD1
clone size: once
CDR3 DNA: TGTGCCAGCAGCTTTTCCCAGGGGGGGAACACTGAAGCTTTCTTT
CDR3 protein: CASSFSQGGNTEAFF

J gene: TRBJ2-2
V gene: TRBV27
D gene: .
clone size: .
CDR3 DNA: TGTGCCAGCAGTCCCAACAGGGACACCGGGGAGCTGTTTTTT
CDR3 protein: CASSPNRDTGELFF

J gene: TRBJ2-5
V gene: TRBV7-9
D gene: TRBD1
clone size: .
CDR3 DNA: TGTGCCAGCAGCAGCCGGGACAGGGGGGTAGGTGAGACCCAGTACTTC
CDR3 protein: CASSSRDRGVGETQYF

J gene: TRBJ1-2
V gene: TRBV12-3/TRBV12-4
D gene: TRBD1
clone size: .
CDR3 DNA: TGTGCCAGCAGTCCAGGGGGTGGCTATGGCTACACCTTC
CDR3 protein: CASSPGGGYGYTF

J gene: TRBJ2-5
V gene: TRBV7-3
D gene: TRBD2
clone size: once
CDR3 DNA: TGTGCCAGCAGCTTCGGGACTAGCGAGACCCAGTACTTC
CDR3 protein: CASSFGTSETQYF

J gene: TRBJ2-5
V gene: TRBV9
D gene: TRBD2
clone size: .
CDR3 DNA: TGTGCCAGCAGCGAGGCACGGGGGGGCCTATGGGAGACCCAGTACTTC
CDR3 protein: CASSEARGGLWETQYF

J gene: TRBJ2-3
V gene: TRBV6-5
D gene: TRBD2
clone size: .
CDR3 DNA: TGTGCCAGCAGTTATCGGGGGGACCTCACAGATACGCAGTATTTT
CDR3 protein: CASSYRGDLTDTQYF

J gene: TRBJ2-7
V gene: TRBV7-8
D gene: .
clone size: once
CDR3 DNA: TGTGCCAGCAGCTTAGTGTCAGGTGCGAACGAGCAGTACTTC
CDR3 protein: CASSLVSGANEQYF

J gene: TRBJ1-2
V gene: TRBV7-2
D gene: .
clone size: .
CDR3 DNA: TGTGCCAGCAGCTTAGGGGGCAGGGATGGCTACACCTTC
CDR3 protein: CASSLGGRDGYTF

J gene: TRBJ2-7
V gene: TRBV2
D gene: .
clone size: few
CDR3 DNA: TGTGCCAGCAGTGGAGGGAACGAGCAGTACTTC
CDR3 protein: CASSGGNEQYF

J gene: TRBJ1-5
V gene: TRBV9
D gene: .
clone size: .
CDR3 DNA: TGTGCCAGCAGCGTTCATAGCAATCAGCCCCAGCATTTT
CDR3 protein: CASSVHSNQPQHF

J gene: TRBJ1-2
V gene: TRBV9
D gene: .
clone size: .
CDR3 DNA: TGTGCCAGCAGCGCCTACCTTGATTCCTATGGCTACACCTTC
CDR3 protein: CASSAYLDSYGYTF

J gene: TRBJ1-1
V gene: TRBV6-5
D gene: TRBD1
clone size: .
CDR3 DNA: TGTGCCACCGATGAGAAGACAGGGAGGTTAACTGAAGCTTTCTTT
CDR3 protein: CATDEKTGRLTEAFF

J gene: TRBJ2-6
V gene: TRBV11-2
D gene: TRBD1
clone size: .
CDR3 DNA: TGTGCCAGCAGCGTGGACAGGGTGAACGGGGCCAACGTCCTGACTTTC
CDR3 protein: CASSVDRVNGANVLTF

J gene: TRBJ1-5
V gene: TRBV3-1/TRBV3-2
D gene: .
clone size: .
CDR3 DNA: TGTGCCAGCAGCCAAGGCGCCTTTAGCAATCAGCCCCAGCATTTT
CDR3 protein: CASSQGAFSNQPQHF

J gene: TRBJ2-7
V gene: TRBV11-3
D gene: .
clone size: few
CDR3 DNA: TGTGCCAGCAGCTTCCCTACAGGGTCCTACGAGCAGTACTTC
CDR3 protein: CASSFPTGSYEQYF

J gene: TRBJ2-7
V gene: TRBV21-1
D gene: .
clone size: .
CDR3 DNA: TGTGCCAGCACCCCATCCTACGAGCAGTACTTC
CDR3 protein: CASTPSYEQYF

J gene: TRBJ1-2
V gene: TRBV10-2
D gene: .
clone size: few
CDR3 DNA: TGCGCCAGCAGTGACGGGGTCTATGGCTACACCTTC
CDR3 protein: CASSDGVYGYTF

J gene: TRBJ1-2
V gene: TRBV19
D gene: TRBD1
clone size: .
CDR3 DNA: TGTGCCTCACAGCCCAGGGAGACAGGGGGCTATGGCTACACCTTC
CDR3 protein: CASQPRETGGYGYTF

J gene: TRBJ2-7
V gene: TRBV7-8
D gene: TRBD1
clone size: .
CDR3 DNA: TGTGCCAGCAGCCGACTTGGACAGGGCCTTTTCGAGCAGTACTTC
CDR3 protein: CASSRLGQGLFEQYF

J gene: TRBJ1-1
V gene: TRBV6-5
D gene: TRBD1
clone size: .
CDR3 DNA: TGTGCCAGCAGTTACTCGGCAGGGGGAATTGAAGCTTTCTTT
CDR3 protein: CASSYSAGGIEAFF

J gene: TRBJ1-2
V gene: TRBV5-4
D gene: .
clone size: .
CDR3 DNA: TGTGCCAGCAGCCCCGGACAGTCTAACTATGGCTACACCTTC
CDR3 protein: CASSPGQSNYGYTF

J gene: TRBJ1-2
V gene: TRBV24-1
D gene: .
clone size: .
CDR3 DNA: TGTGCCACCAGTTGGGGGCAGAACTATGGCTACACCTTC
CDR3 protein: CATSWGQNYGYTF

J gene: TRBJ2-7
V gene: TRBV15
D gene: TRBD1
clone size: once
CDR3 DNA: TGTGCCACCAGCAGGGGGACAGGGGGGGACGACGAGCAGTACTTC
CDR3 protein: CATSRGTGGDDEQYF

J gene: TRBJ1-6
V gene: TRBV5-1
D gene: .
clone size: .
CDR3 DNA: TGCGCCAGCAGCTTGGCCTCAAGGGCGGGAAGCTCACCCCTCCACTTT
CDR3 protein: CASSLASRAGSSPLHF

J gene: TRBJ1-1
V gene: TRBV9
D gene: .
clone size: .
CDR3 DNA: TGTGCCAGCAGCCTTGGGCAGGGCCCGTTCACTGAAGCTTTCTTT
CDR3 protein: CASSLGQGPFTEAFF

J gene: TRBJ2-7
V gene: TRBV6-5
D gene: TRBD1
clone size: .
CDR3 DNA: TGTGCCAGCAGTTACAAGGACAGGGGTTACGAGCAGTACTTC
CDR3 protein: CASSYKDRGYEQYF

J gene: TRBJ1-5
V gene: TRBV19
D gene: TRBD1
clone size: .
CDR3 DNA: TGTGCCACCGACAGGGGTATGATGAAAGGCGGCAATCAGCCCCAGCATTTT
CDR3 protein: CATDRGMMKGGNQPQHF

J gene: TRBJ2-7
V gene: TRBV6-2/TRBV6-3
D gene: .
clone size: .
CDR3 DNA: TGTGCCAGCAGGCCTACCGCCCAGGGTCAGGAGTACTTC
CDR3 protein: CASRPTAQGQEYF

J gene: TRBJ1-2
V gene: TRBV27
D gene: .
clone size: .
CDR3 DNA: TGTGCCAGCAGTAAAGTGGGAGTCCGCCCTACCTTC
CDR3 protein: CASSKVGVRPTF

J gene: TRBJ2-7
V gene: TRBV5-1
D gene: .
clone size: .
CDR3 DNA: TGCGCCAGCAGTTCTGGACAGAACGAGCAGTACTTC
CDR3 protein: CASSSGQNEQYF

J gene: TRBJ2-5
V gene: TRBV14
D gene: TRBD2
clone size: .
CDR3 DNA: TGTGCCAGCAGAATAACTAGCGAAGAGACCCAGTACTTC
CDR3 protein: CASRITSEETQYF

J gene: TRBJ2-7
V gene: TRBV10-1
D gene: TRBD1
clone size: few
CDR3 DNA: TGCGCCAGCAGTGAGTCAGACAGGGTTTACGAGCAGTACTTC
CDR3 protein: CASSESDRVYEQYF

J gene: TRBJ1-6
V gene: TRBV2
D gene: .
clone size: few
CDR3 DNA: TGTGCCAGCAGCCCGGGGGGACCCCTCCACTTT
CDR3 protein: CASSPGGPLHF

J gene: TRBJ1-5
V gene: TRBV21-1
D gene: .
clone size: once
CDR3 DNA: TGTGCCACCCGGGGGAGGAATCAGCCCCAGCATTTT
CDR3 protein: CATRGRNQPQHF

J gene: TRBJ1-1
V gene: TRBV5-1
D gene: TRBD1
clone size: .
CDR3 DNA: TGCGCCAGCAGCTGGAAGGGGGCAGAGGGCACTGAAGCTTTCTTT
CDR3 protein: CASSWKGAEGTEAFF

J gene: TRBJ1-1
V gene: TRBV18
D gene: TRBD1
clone size: .
CDR3 DNA: TGTGCCAGCTCACCCTTATTCAGGGCCGGGACAGGGTTTTTCGCTGAAGCTTTCTTT
CDR3 protein: CASSPLFRAGTGFFAEAFF

J gene: TRBJ1-6
V gene: TRBV28
D gene: .
clone size: .
CDR3 DNA: TGTGCCAGCAGTGTACAGGGTTCACCCCTCCACTTT
CDR3 protein: CASSVQGSPLHF

J gene: TRBJ2-2
V gene: TRBV10-2
D gene: .
clone size: .
CDR3 DNA: TGCGCCAGCCATCCCGGAGGGAACACCGGGGAGCTGTTTTTT
CDR3 protein: CASHPGGNTGELFF

J gene: TRBJ1-2
V gene: TRBV25-1
D gene: .
clone size: .
CDR3 DNA: TGTGCCAGCCAGGGTAACTATGGCTACACCTTC
CDR3 protein: CASQGNYGYTF

J gene: TRBJ2-1
V gene: TRBV7-6
D gene: TRBD2
clone size: few
CDR3 DNA: TGTGCCAGCAGCCACTTCAGCGGGGAGACTCACAATGAGCAGTTCTTC
CDR3 protein: CASSHFSGETHNEQFF

J gene: TRBJ2-7
V gene: TRBV5-1
D gene: .
clone size: .
CDR3 DNA: TGCGCCAGCAGCTTGGATGGGCCCCAAAGCTACGAGCAGTACTTC
CDR3 protein: CASSLDGPQSYEQYF